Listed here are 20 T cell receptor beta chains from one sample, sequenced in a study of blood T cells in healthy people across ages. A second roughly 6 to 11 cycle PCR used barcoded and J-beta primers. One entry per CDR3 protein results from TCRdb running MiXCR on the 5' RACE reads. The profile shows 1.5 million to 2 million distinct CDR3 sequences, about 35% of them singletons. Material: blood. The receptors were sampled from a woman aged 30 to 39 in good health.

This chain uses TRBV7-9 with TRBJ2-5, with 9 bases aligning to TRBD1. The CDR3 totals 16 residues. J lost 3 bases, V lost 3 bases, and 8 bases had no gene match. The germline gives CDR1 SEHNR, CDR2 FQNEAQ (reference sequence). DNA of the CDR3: TGTGCCAGCAGCTTTGTCCGGGACAGGGCAGAAGAGACCCAGTACTTC. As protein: CASSFVRDRAEETQYF. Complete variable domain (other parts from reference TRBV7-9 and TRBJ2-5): DTGVSQNPRHKITKRGQNVTFRCDPISEHNRLYWYRQTLGQGPEFLTYFQNEAQLEKSRLLSDRFSAERPKGSFSTLEIQRTEQGDSAMYLCASSFVRDRAEETQYFGPGTRLLVL.

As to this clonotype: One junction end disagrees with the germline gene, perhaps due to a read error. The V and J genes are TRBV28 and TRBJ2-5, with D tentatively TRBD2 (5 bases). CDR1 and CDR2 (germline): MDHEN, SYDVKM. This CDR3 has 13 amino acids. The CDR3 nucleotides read TGTGCCAGCATTTTAGCGAAGTTGGAGACCCAGTACTTC. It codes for CASILAKLETQYF.

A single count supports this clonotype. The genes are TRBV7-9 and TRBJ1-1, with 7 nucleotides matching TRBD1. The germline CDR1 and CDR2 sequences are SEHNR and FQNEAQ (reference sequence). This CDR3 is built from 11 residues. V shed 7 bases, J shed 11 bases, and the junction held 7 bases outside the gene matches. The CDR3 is CASIDRVDAFF. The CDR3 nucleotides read TGTGCCAGCATCGACAGGGTCGACGCTTTCTTT.

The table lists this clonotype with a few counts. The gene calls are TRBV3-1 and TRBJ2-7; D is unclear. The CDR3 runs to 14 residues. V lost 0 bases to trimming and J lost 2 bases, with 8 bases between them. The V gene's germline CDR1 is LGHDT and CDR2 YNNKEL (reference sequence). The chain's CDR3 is CASSQDNNPYEQYF. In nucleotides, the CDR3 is TGTGCCAGCAGCCAAGACAACAACCCCTACGAGCAGTACTTC.

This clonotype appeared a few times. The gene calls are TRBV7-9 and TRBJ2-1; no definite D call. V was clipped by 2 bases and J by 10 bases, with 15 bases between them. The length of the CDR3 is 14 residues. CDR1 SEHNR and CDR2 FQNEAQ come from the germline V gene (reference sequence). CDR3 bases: TGTGCCAGCAGCTTACTGCAGGCCAAGCCGGAGCAGTTCTTC. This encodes CASSLLQAKPEQFF.

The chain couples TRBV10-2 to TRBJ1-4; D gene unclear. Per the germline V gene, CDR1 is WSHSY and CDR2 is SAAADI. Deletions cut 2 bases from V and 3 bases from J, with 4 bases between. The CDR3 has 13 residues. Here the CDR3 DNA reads TGCGCCAGCAGTGAGCGGCCTAATGAAAAACTGTTTTTT. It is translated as CASSERPNEKLFF.

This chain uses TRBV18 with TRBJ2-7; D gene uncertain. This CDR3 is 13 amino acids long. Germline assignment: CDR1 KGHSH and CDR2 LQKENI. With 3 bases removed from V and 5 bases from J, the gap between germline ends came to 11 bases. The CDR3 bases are TGTGCCAGCTCACCCCATGTGGACGACGAGCAGTACTTC. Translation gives CASSPHVDDEQYF.

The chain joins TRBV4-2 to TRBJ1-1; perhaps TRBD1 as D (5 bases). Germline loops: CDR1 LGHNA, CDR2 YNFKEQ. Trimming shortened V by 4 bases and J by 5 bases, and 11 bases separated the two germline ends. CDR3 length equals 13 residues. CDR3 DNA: TGTGCCAGCAGCCGTGGGGGAAGGACTGAAGCTTTCTTT. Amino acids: CASSRGGRTEAFF.

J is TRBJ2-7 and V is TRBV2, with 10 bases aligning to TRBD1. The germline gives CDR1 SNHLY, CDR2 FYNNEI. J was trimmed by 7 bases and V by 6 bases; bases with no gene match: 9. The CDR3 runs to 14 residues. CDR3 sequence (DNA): TGTGCCAGCAGCCTAAGACAGGGGGCGGAGGAGCAGTACTTC. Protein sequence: CASSLRQGAEEQYF.

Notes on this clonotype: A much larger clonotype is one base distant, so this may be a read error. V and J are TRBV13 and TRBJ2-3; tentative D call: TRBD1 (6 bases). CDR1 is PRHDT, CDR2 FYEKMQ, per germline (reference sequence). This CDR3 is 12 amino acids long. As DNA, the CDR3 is TGTGTCAGCAGCGACAGGTCGGATACGCAGTATTTT. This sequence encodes CVSSDRSDTQYF.

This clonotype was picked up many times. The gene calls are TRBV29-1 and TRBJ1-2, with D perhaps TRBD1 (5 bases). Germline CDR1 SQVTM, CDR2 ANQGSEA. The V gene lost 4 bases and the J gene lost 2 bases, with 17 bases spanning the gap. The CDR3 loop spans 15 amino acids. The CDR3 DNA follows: TGCAGCGTTGTGTTGGTGTCGGACACAAACTATGGCTACACCTTC. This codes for CSVVLVSDTNYGYTF.

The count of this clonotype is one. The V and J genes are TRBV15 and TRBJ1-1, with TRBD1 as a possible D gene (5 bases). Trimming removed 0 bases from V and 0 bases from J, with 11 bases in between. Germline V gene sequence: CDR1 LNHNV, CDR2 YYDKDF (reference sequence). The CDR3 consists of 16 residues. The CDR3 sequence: CATSRERGVMNTEAFF. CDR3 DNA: TGTGCCACCAGCAGAGAAAGGGGCGTTATGAACACTGAAGCTTTCTTT.

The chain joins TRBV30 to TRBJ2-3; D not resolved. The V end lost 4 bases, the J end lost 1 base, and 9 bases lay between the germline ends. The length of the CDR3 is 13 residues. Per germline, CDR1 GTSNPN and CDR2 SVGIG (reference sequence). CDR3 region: CAWKGSRTDTQYF. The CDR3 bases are TGTGCCTGGAAGGGAAGTCGCACAGATACGCAGTATTTT.

The CDR3 region is CATKAGTEHGEQFF. CDR3 nucleotide sequence: TGTGCCACCAAAGCCGGGACAGAACACGGTGAGCAGTTCTTC. The chain combines TRBV6-5 with TRBJ2-1; the match to TRBD1 covers 7 bases. Germline CDR1 MNHEY, CDR2 SVGAGI. The CDR3 totals 14 residues. J was trimmed by 9 bases and V by 10 bases; bases with no gene match: 15.

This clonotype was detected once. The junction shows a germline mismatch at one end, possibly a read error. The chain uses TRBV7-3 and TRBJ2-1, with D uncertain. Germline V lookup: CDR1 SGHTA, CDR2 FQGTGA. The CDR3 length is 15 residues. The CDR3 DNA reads TGTGCCAGCAGCCAGCGACCTACCCGGTACAATGGGCAGTTCTTC. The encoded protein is CASSQRPTRYNGQFF.

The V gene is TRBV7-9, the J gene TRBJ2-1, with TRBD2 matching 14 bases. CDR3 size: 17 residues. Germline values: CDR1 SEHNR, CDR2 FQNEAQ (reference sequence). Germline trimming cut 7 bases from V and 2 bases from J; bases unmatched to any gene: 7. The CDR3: CASKTGTSGGTYNEQFF. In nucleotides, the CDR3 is TGTGCCAGCAAAACCGGGACTAGCGGGGGAACCTACAATGAGCAGTTCTTC. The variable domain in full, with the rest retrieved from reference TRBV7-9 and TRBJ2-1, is DTGVSQNPRHKITKRGQNVTFRCDPISEHNRLYWYRQTLGQGPEFLTYFQNEAQLEKSRLLSDRFSAERPKGSFSTLEIQRTEQGDSAMYLCASKTGTSGGTYNEQFFGPGTRLTVL.

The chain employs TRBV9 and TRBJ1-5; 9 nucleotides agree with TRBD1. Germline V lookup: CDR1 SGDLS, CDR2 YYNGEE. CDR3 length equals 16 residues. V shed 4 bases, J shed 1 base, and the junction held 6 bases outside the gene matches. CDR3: CASSTGQGGSNQPQHF. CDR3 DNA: TGTGCCAGCAGCACGGGACAGGGAGGGAGCAATCAGCCCCAGCATTTT.

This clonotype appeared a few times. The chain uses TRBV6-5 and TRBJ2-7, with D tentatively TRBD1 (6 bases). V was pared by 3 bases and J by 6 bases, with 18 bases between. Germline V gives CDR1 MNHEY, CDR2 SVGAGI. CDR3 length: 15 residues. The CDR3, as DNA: TGTGCCAGCAGTTATAGGGCAGGGGAATCGGGCGAGCAGTACTTC. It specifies CASSYRAGESGEQYF.

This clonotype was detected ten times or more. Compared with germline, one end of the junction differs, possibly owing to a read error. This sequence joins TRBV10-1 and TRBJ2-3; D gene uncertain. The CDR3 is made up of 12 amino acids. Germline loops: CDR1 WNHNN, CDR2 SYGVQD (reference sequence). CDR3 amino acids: CASSESTDTQYF. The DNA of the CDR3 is TGTGCCAGCAGTGAAAGCACAGATACGCAGTATTTT.

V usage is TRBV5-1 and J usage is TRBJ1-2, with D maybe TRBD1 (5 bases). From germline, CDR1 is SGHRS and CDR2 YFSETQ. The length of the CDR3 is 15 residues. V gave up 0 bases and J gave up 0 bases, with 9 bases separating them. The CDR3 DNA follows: TGCGCCAGCAGCTTGGCCTCGGGGGCTAACTATGGCTACACCTTC. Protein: CASSLASGANYGYTF. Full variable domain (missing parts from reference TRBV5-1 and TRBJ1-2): KAGVTQTPRYLIKTRGQQVTLSCSPISGHRSVSWYQQTPGQGLQFLFEYFSETQRNKGNFPGRFSGRQFSNSRSEMNVSTLELGDSALYLCASSLASGANYGYTFGSGTRLTVV.